The next 17 T cell receptor beta chains were all read from a single sample in a study of T cells in Graves' hyperthyroidism and ophthalmopathy. It was RNA transcripts that yielded the amplified TCR beta CDR3 regions. The primer set for the first-round RT-PCR of the TCR CDR3 was HTBI. TCRdb itself ran the multiplex PCR reads through MiXCR, one entry per CDR3 protein. The sample records 660,000 or so distinct CDR3 sequences, nearly 45% being singletons. The specimen sequenced was peripheral blood or thyroid tissue (not recorded which). These receptors originate from an adult man with Graves' disease, either hyperthyroidism or ophthalmopathy (not recorded which).

The genes are TRBV7-8 and TRBJ1-5; D gene uncertain. There are 18 residues in the CDR3. The germline V and J ends were trimmed by 5 bases and 16 bases, with 36 bases remaining between them. Per germline, CDR1 SGHVS and CDR2 FQNEAQ. This CDR3 reads CASSPPRRVSITGEACHF. For the CDR3, the DNA is TGTGCCAGCAGCCCGCCGCGCCGAGTTTCCATCACCGGGGAGGCATGTCATTTT. The complete variable domain, with remaining parts taken from reference TRBV7-8 and TRBJ1-5, reads GAGVSQSPRYKVAKRGQDVALRCDPISGHVSLFWYQQALGQGPEFLTYFQNEAQLDKSGLPSDRFFAERPEGSVSTLKIQRTQQEDSAVYLCASSPPRRVSITGEACHFGDGTRLSIL.

The sample holds many counts of this clonotype. CDR3 sequence reads: CAISESGTDNSPLHF. CDR3 nucleotides: TGTGCCATCAGTGAGTCGGGGACAGATAATTCACCCCTCCACTTT. J is TRBJ1-6 and V is TRBV10-3, with 7 bases matching TRBD1. V gave up 0 bases and J gave up 5 bases; unmatched junction bases: 1. Germline-derived CDR1 and CDR2 are ENHRY and SYGVKD. The CDR3 is made up of 15 amino acids.

The V call is TRBV20-1, the J call TRBJ1-5; TRBD1 agrees at 9 bases. Looked up from germline, CDR1 is DFQATT and CDR2 is SNEGSKA (reference sequence). The junction had 8 bases not matched to a gene; V was cut back by 3 bases and J by 2 bases. This CDR3 is 16 amino acids long. The CDR3 sequence is CSARVGQGYGNQPQHF. The CDR3 region has the DNA TGCAGTGCTAGGGTGGGACAGGGCTATGGCAATCAGCCCCAGCATTTT.

This rearrangement joins TRBV25-1 to TRBJ1-4; possibly TRBD1 for D (6 bases). The CDR3 length is 15 residues. Germline V gives CDR1 MGHDK, CDR2 SYGVNS. Deletions cut 4 bases from V and 5 bases from J, with 14 bases between. The CDR3 coding sequence is TGTGCCAGCAGTGGAACCGGGACAAGGAATGAAAAACTGTTTTTT. Translation gives CASSGTGTRNEKLFF.

The genes are TRBV7-2 and TRBJ2-7, with no clear D. The CDR3 is 13 residues long. Trimming took 5 bases from V and 4 from J, leaving 12 bases between them. Germline loops: CDR1 SGHTA, CDR2 FQGNSA. DNA of the CDR3: TGTGCCAGCAGCCACGGAGCCCCTTACGAGCAGTACTTC. The encoded protein is CASSHGAPYEQYF.

This clonotype was seen ten or more times. The genes are TRBV5-1 and TRBJ1-2; TRBD1 matches 7 bases. This CDR3 contains 13 residues. In germline, CDR1 is SGHRS, CDR2 YFSETQ. With 0 bases clipped from V and 7 bases from J, the junction kept 3 bases outside the gene matches. The CDR3 sequence: CASSLEGARGYTF. Here the CDR3 DNA reads TGCGCCAGCAGCTTGGAGGGGGCTCGTGGCTACACCTTC.

This clonotype appeared a few times. This chain joins TRBV5-1 and TRBJ1-6, with D unclear. This CDR3 is 16 amino acids long. From germline, CDR1 is SGHRS and CDR2 YFSETQ. The ends were cut back, 0 bases at V and 0 bases at J, with 7 bases in the middle. CDR3 in DNA: TGCGCCAGCAGCTTGGATCTAAGCTCCTATAATTCACCCCTCCACTTT. This codes for CASSLDLSSYNSPLHF.

This clonotype was found a few times. The genes are TRBV20-1 and TRBJ1-5; D not resolved. Germline CDR1 and CDR2: DFQATT and SNEGSKA (reference sequence). This CDR3 spans 14 amino acids. The V and J ends lost 4 bases and 5 bases respectively, with 15 bases between them. The CDR3 coding sequence is TGCAGTGCTACCGGAGGACGGTATGATCAGCCCCAGCATTTT. Translated: CSATGGRYDQPQHF.

This clonotype was observed many times. The chain links TRBV5-1 to TRBJ2-5, with TRBD2 matching over 7 bases. CDR3 length: 16 amino acids. With V trimmed by 2 bases and J by 3 bases, 10 bases remained unmatched. Germline V CDR1 and CDR2: SGHRS, YFSETQ. CDR3 loop: CASSLIGGGVEETQYF. DNA of the CDR3: TGCGCCAGCAGCTTAATTGGCGGGGGAGTCGAAGAGACCCAGTACTTC.

V is TRBV2 and J is TRBJ2-2; 7 bases match TRBD1. The germline gives CDR1 SNHLY, CDR2 FYNNEI. The length of the CDR3 is 16 residues. Trimming took 3 bases from V and 2 from J; bases not matched to a gene: 6. The CDR3 region is CASSDSSGGNTGELFF. CDR3 in DNA: TGTGCCAGCAGTGATAGTTCAGGGGGAAACACCGGGGAGCTGTTTTTT.

There are a few counts of this clonotype. The chain's CDR3 is CASSLGRRGDNEKLFF. The CDR3 nucleotides read TGTGCCAGCAGCTTAGGGCGACGGGGAGATAATGAAAAACTGTTTTTT. The rearrangement uses TRBV11-2 and TRBJ1-4; D gene unclear. Germline V gene lookup returns CDR1 SGHAT and CDR2 FQNNGV. This CDR3 has 16 residues. Trimming cost V 1 base and J 4 bases, with 13 bases left between them.

The rearrangement uses TRBV20-1 and TRBJ1-5; TRBD1 is a possible D gene (6 bases). Trimming shortened V by 6 bases and J by 3 bases, and 18 bases separated the two germline ends. CDR1 and CDR2 (germline): DFQATT, SNEGSKA (reference sequence). CDR3 length equals 15 residues. The CDR3 here is CSASRGQGPNQPQHF. CDR3 DNA sequence: TGCAGTGCAAGCAGGGGCCAGGGGCCCAATCAGCCCCAGCATTTT.

The genes are TRBV11-1 and TRBJ2-2; D might be TRBD1 (6 bases). V dropped 5 bases and J dropped 5 bases, with 15 bases sitting between them. Germline-derived CDR1 and CDR2 are SGHAT and FQDESV (reference sequence). The CDR3 has 15 amino acids. The CDR3 region is CASSQTRGQTGELFF. The CDR3 region has the DNA TGTGCCAGCAGCCAAACCAGGGGACAAACCGGGGAGCTGTTTTTT.

This clonotype was observed once. One junction end does not reproduce the germline sequence, and a read error may be involved. V is TRBV10-1 and J is TRBJ2-5; TRBD2 agrees at 14 bases. The CDR3 has 17 amino acids. The germline gives CDR1 WNHNN, CDR2 SYGVQD (reference sequence). The CDR3 loop reads CASSLGTSGRTQETQYF. The CDR3 nucleotides read TGTGCCAGCAGTCTTGGGACTAGCGGGAGAACCCAAGAGACCCAGTACTTC.

The gene calls are TRBV29-1 and TRBJ1-2; 7 positions match TRBD1. The CDR3 is made up of 15 amino acids. Trimming took 2 bases from V and 6 from J; bases not matched to a gene: 12. Germline CDR1 and CDR2: SQVTM and ANQGSEA. The CDR3 region has the DNA TGCAGCGTTGAACGGACCTTGACAGGGTTCGATGGCTACACCTTC. This translates into CSVERTLTGFDGYTF.

J is TRBJ1-4 and V is TRBV12-3 or TRBV12-4, with D unresolved. This CDR3 has 13 amino acids. Trimming removed 7 bases from V and 7 bases from J, with 13 bases in between. CDR3 protein: CASTAGNTEKLFF. CDR3 coding DNA: TGTGCCAGCACCGCGGGGAACACTGAAAAACTGTTTTTT.

This clonotype appeared many times. The gene calls are TRBV6-5 and TRBJ1-5; D remains ambiguous. The V gene lost 2 bases and the J gene lost 6 bases, with 5 bases spanning the gap. CDR3 length: 12 residues. Germline CDR1 MNHEY, CDR2 SVGAGI. The CDR3 region is CASSYPRQPQHF. CDR3 nucleotide sequence: TGTGCCAGCAGTTACCCTCGTCAGCCCCAGCATTTT.